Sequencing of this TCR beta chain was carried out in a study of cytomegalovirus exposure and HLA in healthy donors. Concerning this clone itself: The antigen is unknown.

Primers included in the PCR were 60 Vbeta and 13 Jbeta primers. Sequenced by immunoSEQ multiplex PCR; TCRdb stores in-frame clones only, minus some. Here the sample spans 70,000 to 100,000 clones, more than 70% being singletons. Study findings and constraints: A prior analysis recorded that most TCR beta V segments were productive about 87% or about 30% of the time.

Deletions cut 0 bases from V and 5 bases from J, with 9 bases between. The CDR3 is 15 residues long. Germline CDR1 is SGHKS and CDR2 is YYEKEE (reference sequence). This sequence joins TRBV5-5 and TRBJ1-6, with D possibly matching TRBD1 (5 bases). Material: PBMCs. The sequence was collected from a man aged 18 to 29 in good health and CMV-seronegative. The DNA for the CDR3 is TGTGCCAGCAGCTTGGGGGCAGGGAATAATTCACCCCTCCACTTT. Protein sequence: CASSLGAGNNSPLHF.